These 30 T cell receptor beta chains came from one sample sequenced in a study of vaccination and CD4 T cells after COVID-19. Treatment: approximately 11-day PBMC culture with coronavirus spike peptide pools or control peptides (ViraFEST assay). Before the COVID-19 pandemic (2011-2018), CD4+ T cells were obtained from the unexposed donor. Sequencing of the DNA from cultured CD4+ T cells was carried out with the Oncomine TCR Beta short-read assay. Genomic DNA was extracted from cultured CD4+ T cells. TCRdb processed the PCR reads anew with MiXCR; each CDR3 protein has one entry. This table holds about 9,500 distinct CDR3 sequences, about 32% found once. For these receptors, no antigen is known. Material: CD4+ T cells from blood, cultured in vitro. The receptors come from a human donor in good health.

A few counts support this clonotype. V gene TRBV5-1 combines with J gene TRBJ1-2; D remains unclear. The CDR3 contains 15 residues. V lost 1 base and J 7 bases, leaving 17 bases between the germline ends. The V gene's germline CDR1 is SGHRS and CDR2 YFSETQ. DNA for the CDR3: TGCGCCAGCAGCTTGAACAGTCTTTCCGCTCTTGGCTACACCTTC. Amino acids: CASSLNSLSALGYTF.

This chain connects TRBV12-3 or TRBV12-4 to TRBJ2-1, with 9 bases identical to TRBD2. V shed 2 bases, J shed 7 bases, and the junction held 9 bases outside the gene matches. The CDR3 has 16 amino acids. CDR3 residues: CASSLWAGGPGNEQFF. The CDR3, as DNA: TGTGCCAGCAGTTTATGGGCGGGAGGGCCCGGGAATGAGCAGTTCTTC.

In regard to this clonotype: A much more abundant neighbour one base away suggests this may be a read error. The chain links TRBV28 to TRBJ1-2; no reliable D call. CDR1 MDHEN and CDR2 SYDVKM come from the germline V gene. The CDR3 is 11 amino acids. The CDR3 DNA is TGTGCCAGCAGTCTCAACTATGGCTACCCCTTC. This encodes CASSLNYGYPF.

The sample holds one count of this clonotype. Possible read error: a much larger clone is one base away. The conserved phenylalanine or tryptophan normally closing the CDR3 is absent here, so this likely arose from a read error. The CDR3: CASSFPGQADSPLHL. Here the CDR3 DNA reads TGTGCCAGCAGCTTCCCGGGACAGGCTGATTCACCCCTCCACCTT. The chain is built from TRBV7-2 and TRBJ1-6, with TRBD1 identical over 8 bases. Looked up from germline, CDR1 is SGHTA and CDR2 is FQGNSA. The V gene end was trimmed by 3 bases and the J gene end by 8 bases; junction bases not matched to a gene: 6. This CDR3 region has 15 residues.

This chain uses TRBV12-3 or TRBV12-4 with TRBJ1-5, with D possibly being TRBD1 (6 bases). Trimming pared 0 bases from V and 5 bases from J, leaving 11 bases between. This CDR3 contains 15 residues. The chain's CDR3 is CASSLAPGGHQPQHF. The DNA for the CDR3 is TGTGCCAGCAGTTTAGCGCCCGGGGGGCATCAGCCCCAGCATTTT.

The rearrangement joins TRBV2 to TRBJ1-5; D unclear. CDR3 size: 14 residues. CDR1 is SNHLY, CDR2 FYNNEI, per germline. V was cut by 1 base and J by 4 bases, with 8 bases left in between. The CDR3 region is CASSEGMGNQPQHF. DNA for the CDR3: TGTGCCAGCAGTGAAGGGATGGGAAATCAGCCCCAGCATTTT.

V is TRBV2 and J is TRBJ1-6; D gene uncertain. Germline CDR1 is SNHLY and CDR2 is FYNNEI. This CDR3 contains 16 residues. V lost 3 bases and J lost 7, with 16 bases in between. This CDR3 is CASSDDGTRGNSPLHF. CDR3 DNA sequence: TGTGCCAGCAGTGACGATGGTACAAGAGGGAATTCACCCCTCCACTTT.

The chain has TRBV19 and TRBJ2-2; D not resolved. Between the trimmed V and J ends, which lost 2 bases and 4 bases, there was a span of 8 bases. Germline V gene sequence: CDR1 LNHDA, CDR2 SQIVND (reference sequence). The CDR3 runs to 14 residues. CDR3 DNA sequence: TGTGCCAGTAGTATAAGGCCGAGCACCGGGGAGCTGTTTTTT. Translating gives CASSIRPSTGELFF. The full variable domain, completed using reference TRBV19 and TRBJ2-2, is DGGITQSPKYLFRKEGQNVTLSCEQNLNHDAMYWYRQDPGQGLRLIYYSQIVNDFQKGDIAEGYSVSREKKESFPLTVTSAQKNPTAFYLCASSIRPSTGELFFGEGSRLTVL.

J is TRBJ2-1 and V is TRBV27, with D possibly TRBD2 on 5 matching bases. CDR1 MNHEY and CDR2 SMNVEV come from the germline V gene (reference sequence). This CDR3 spans 15 amino acids. The V end lost 5 bases, the J end lost 7 bases, and 18 bases lay between the germline ends. The CDR3 nucleotides read TGTGCCAGCAGTCAACCCGGCCGAACGGGGAATGAGCAGTTCTTC. Protein: CASSQPGRTGNEQFF.

J is TRBJ2-1 and V is TRBV20-1; D possibly corresponds to TRBD2 (6 bases). Germline V lookup: CDR1 DFQATT, CDR2 SNEGSKA (reference sequence). Deletions cut 6 bases from V and 4 bases from J, with 10 bases between. This CDR3 contains 12 residues. CDR3 bases: TGCAGTGCCCTAGGGAGGTACAATGAGCAGTTCTTC. Encoded protein: CSALGRYNEQFF.

This clonotype was detected a few times. The rearrangement links TRBV20-1 to TRBJ1-2; D unresolved. V was trimmed by 2 bases and J by 5 bases, leaving 12 bases between them. Germline values: CDR1 DFQATT, CDR2 SNEGSKA (reference sequence). CDR3 length equals 13 residues. CDR3 DNA: TGCAGTGCTAGAATCCCAGGAGGATATGGCTACACCTTC. It yields the protein CSARIPGGYGYTF.

This clonotype was observed a handful of times. The gene calls are TRBV24-1 and TRBJ2-3, with D perhaps TRBD1 (6 bases). This CDR3 is 15 amino acids long. The germline V gene has CDR1 KGHDR and CDR2 SFDVKD. V shed 2 bases and J shed 4 bases, with 12 bases lying between them. The CDR3: CATSDSRRGPDTQYF. DNA for the CDR3: TGTGCCACCAGTGATTCCCGCAGGGGACCAGATACGCAGTATTTT.

The rearrangement uses TRBV6-2 or TRBV6-3 and TRBJ2-6; D gene unclear. Germline V CDR1 and CDR2: MNHEY, SVGEGT. The CDR3 length is 14 residues. Trimming took 2 bases from V and 0 from J, leaving 2 bases between them. CDR3 DNA: TGTGCCAGCAGTTACAGCTCTGGGGCCAACGTCCTGACTTTC. Amino acid sequence: CASSYSSGANVLTF.

This clonotype was seen a few times. The chain employs TRBV25-1 and TRBJ1-6; TRBD1 agrees at 9 bases. The CDR3 runs 16 residues. V trimming: 3 bases; J trimming: 11 bases; junction bases outside the gene matches: 11. Germline assignment: CDR1 MGHDK and CDR2 SYGVNS. The DNA of the CDR3 is TGTGCCAGCAGTGATCAGGGACAGGGAATAAGGACACCCCTCCACTTT. Translated, it gives CASSDQGQGIRTPLHF.

The rearrangement joins TRBV6-1 to TRBJ1-5; D perhaps matches TRBD1 (6 bases). The CDR3 has 15 amino acids. Looked up from germline, CDR1 is MNHNS and CDR2 is SASEGT. Trimming took off 8 bases at V and 3 bases at J, with 17 bases between the two ends. Here the CDR3 reads CASSREGHLNQPQHF. CDR3 DNA sequence: TGTGCCAGCTCCCGGGAGGGACACCTCAATCAGCCCCAGCATTTT.

This clonotype has a handful of counts. The rearrangement uses TRBV7-9 and TRBJ1-1; D may be TRBD1 (5 bases). V lost 7 bases and J lost 4, with 22 bases in between. This CDR3 comprises 16 residues. CDR1 and CDR2 from the germline V gene are SEHNR and FQNEAQ (reference sequence). The CDR3 DNA sequence: TGTGCCAGCACCACTCAACCCGGGGGAGTGGGCACTGAAGCTTTCTTT. This gives the protein CASTTQPGGVGTEAFF.

This clonotype was seen more than once but under ten times. This rearrangement joins TRBV20-1 to TRBJ2-7, with TRBD2 matching over 15 bases. Germline assignment: CDR1 DFQATT and CDR2 SNEGSKA (reference sequence). This CDR3 is 16 amino acids long. V trimming: 1 base; J trimming: 7 bases; junction bases outside the gene matches: 8. The CDR3 sequence: CSARVPGLAGGGEQYF. In nucleotides, the CDR3 is TGCAGTGCTAGAGTCCCGGGACTAGCGGGAGGAGGGGAGCAGTACTTC.

The J gene is TRBJ2-5, the V gene TRBV7-6; D perhaps matches TRBD2 (5 bases). Trimming left V 5 bases short and J 4 bases short, with 14 bases between. Looked up from germline, CDR1 is SGHVS and CDR2 is FNYEAQ. This CDR3 spans 14 amino acids. The CDR3 sequence is CASSPAGIGETQYF. The CDR3 DNA reads as TGTGCCAGCAGCCCCGCCGGGATCGGAGAGACCCAGTACTTC. The complete variable domain, with remaining parts taken from reference TRBV7-6 and TRBJ2-5, reads GAGVSQSPRYKVTKRGQDVALRCDPISGHVSLYWYRQALGQGPEFLTYFNYEAQQDKSGLPNDRFSAERPEGSISTLTIQRTEQRDSAMYRCASSPAGIGETQYFGPGTRLLVL.

This sequence joins TRBV24-1 and TRBJ1-5; possibly TRBD1 for D (6 bases). V was shortened by 5 bases and J by 3 bases, with 16 bases between the two germline ends. Germline CDR1 is KGHDR and CDR2 is SFDVKD. The CDR3 runs 16 residues. The CDR3 nucleotides are TGTGCCACCAGTGTAGGTGGGAGGGGGTTCAATCAGCCCCAGCATTTT. Protein: CATSVGGRGFNQPQHF.

The chain recombines TRBV20-1 with TRBJ2-2, with 8 nucleotides matching TRBD1. There are 15 residues in the CDR3. J was trimmed by 7 bases and V by 5 bases; bases with no gene match: 12. Per the germline V gene, CDR1 is DFQATT and CDR2 is SNEGSKA (reference sequence). The CDR3, as DNA: TGCAGTGCTCCTGAATGGGCAGGGGGCAACGGGGAGCTGTTTTTT. As protein: CSAPEWAGGNGELFF.

V gene TRBV20-1 combines with J gene TRBJ1-1, with 7 bases lining up with TRBD1. CDR1 is DFQATT and CDR2 is SNEGSKA in the germline V gene (reference sequence). Trimming cost V 4 bases and J 1 base; bases outside gene matches: 15. This CDR3 comprises 17 residues. The CDR3 sequence is CSATDGGKGAGNTEAFF. In DNA, the CDR3 is TGCAGTGCTACCGATGGGGGTAAGGGGGCCGGGAACACTGAAGCTTTCTTT.

This chain joins TRBV4-3 and TRBJ2-1; TRBD2 is a possible D gene (5 bases). CDR1 LGHNA and CDR2 YSLEER come from the germline V gene. CDR3 length equals 15 residues. V lost 0 bases and J 5 bases, leaving 11 bases between the germline ends. The DNA of the CDR3 is TGCGCCAGCAGCCAAGACGCGGGTTTGGACAATGAGCAGTTCTTC. It yields the protein CASSQDAGLDNEQFF.

The V and J genes are TRBV20-1 and TRBJ2-5, with D tentatively TRBD2 (5 bases). V was cut by 3 bases and J by 2 bases, with 16 bases left in between. CDR1 is DFQATT, CDR2 SNEGSKA, per germline (reference sequence). This CDR3 contains 15 residues. The CDR3 loop reads CSARGILVKQETQYF. The CDR3 region has the DNA TGCAGTGCTAGGGGAATACTAGTCAAACAAGAGACCCAGTACTTC.

This clonotype has only a few counts. The chain joins TRBV7-2 to TRBJ2-5; D gene uncertain. CDR1 and CDR2 (germline): SGHTA, FQGNSA. The CDR3 has 14 amino acids. V was shortened by 0 bases and J by 0 bases, with 5 bases between the two germline ends. In DNA, the CDR3 is TGTGCCAGCAGCTTAGCAGGCAACCAAGAGACCCAGTACTTC. Protein sequence: CASSLAGNQETQYF.

The chain couples TRBV27 to TRBJ1-6, with D possibly matching TRBD1 (6 bases). V lost 0 bases and J lost 8, with 14 bases in between. The V gene's germline CDR1 is MNHEY and CDR2 SMNVEV (reference sequence). The CDR3 loop spans 16 amino acids. Here the CDR3 reads CASSLSGGIGDSPLHF. In nucleotides, the CDR3 is TGTGCCAGCAGTTTATCAGGGGGTATAGGAGATTCACCCCTCCACTTT.

The chain links TRBV27 to TRBJ2-7; possibly TRBD2 for D (5 bases). Per the germline V gene, CDR1 is MNHEY and CDR2 is SMNVEV (reference sequence). There are 14 residues in the CDR3. Trimming stripped 2 bases from V and 3 bases from J, with 11 bases between. This chain's CDR3 is CASSLRGFGYEQYF. CDR3 in DNA: TGTGCCAGCAGTTTAAGAGGGTTTGGCTACGAGCAGTACTTC.

The V and J genes are TRBV19 and TRBJ1-5; 10 nucleotides line up with TRBD1. CDR1 and CDR2 from the germline V gene are LNHDA and SQIVND (reference sequence). The length of the CDR3 is 17 residues. V trimming: 4 bases; J trimming: 1 base; junction bases outside the gene matches: 7. In DNA form, the CDR3 reads TGTGCCAGTAGTACCCGGGACAGGGGATTGAGCAATCAGCCCCAGCATTTT. Encoded protein: CASSTRDRGLSNQPQHF.

The rearrangement links TRBV5-5 to TRBJ2-3, with D perhaps being TRBD1 or TRBD2 (5 bases each). Per germline, CDR1 SGHKS and CDR2 YYEKEE (reference sequence). The CDR3 contains 15 residues. V was shortened by 7 bases and J by 1 base, with 16 bases between the two germline ends. The CDR3 protein is CASANPGRGTDTQYF. The CDR3 region has the DNA TGTGCCAGCGCCAACCCGGGGCGGGGCACAGATACGCAGTATTTT.

There are a few counts of this clonotype. J is TRBJ1-2 and V is TRBV21-1. TRBV21-1 is assigned pseudogene status. The CDR3 length is 17 residues. CDR3 DNA: TGTGCCAGCAGCAAAGACTTGATGAACCTCCCCCACTATGGCTACACCTTC. Translating it yields CASSKDLMNLPHYGYTF.

This clonotype was counted between two and nine times. Here the CDR3 reads CASSLFGDAGEQYF. In DNA form, the CDR3 reads TGTGCCAGCAGTTTATTCGGGGACGCTGGAGAGCAGTACTTC. V is TRBV27 and J is TRBJ2-7; D possibly matches TRBD1 or TRBD2 (5 bases each). Germline V gene sequence: CDR1 MNHEY, CDR2 SMNVEV (reference sequence). The CDR3 covers 14 residues. The V end lost 1 base, the J end lost 7 bases, and 14 bases lay between the germline ends.